The 4 T cell receptor beta chains below come from one sample, sequenced in a study of cytotoxic CD8 clonotypes in ibrutinib-treated CLL. The assay was immunoSEQ multiplex PCR, and TCRdb's table has in-frame clones only and misses some. The repertoire holds roughly 97,000 clones, with around four fifths as singletons. The sample here was PBMCs, taken after 12 months of ibrutinib treatment. The receptor source for this set is a human donor with chronic lymphocytic leukemia.

The chain joins TRBV7-6 to TRBJ2-5; 7 bases line up with TRBD1. Germline CDR1 reads SGHVS; CDR2 reads FNYEAQ. V shed 8 bases and J 1 base; nucleotides not matched to a gene: 10. The CDR3 is made up of 15 amino acids. The CDR3 protein is CASASTGVSQETQYF. In DNA, the CDR3 is TGTGCCAGCGCGTCAACAGGGGTCTCCCAAGAGACCCAGTACTTC.

This rearrangement joins TRBV6-6 to TRBJ1-3; D possibly corresponds to TRBD1 (5 bases). V lost 5 bases to trimming and J lost 7 bases, with 12 bases between them. Germline V CDR1 and CDR2: MNHNY, SVGAGI (reference sequence). CDR3 size: 13 residues. The CDR3 DNA reads TGTGCCAGCAGTCGCGTGGGGGAGAACACCATATATTTT. Its protein is CASSRVGENTIYF.

The chain combines TRBV20-1 with TRBJ2-7, with 8 positions matching TRBD1. Germline-derived CDR1 and CDR2 are DFQATT and SNEGSKA (reference sequence). This CDR3 region has 11 residues. This CDR3 reads CSLDRDHEQYF. CDR3 DNA sequence: TGCAGCCTGGACAGGGACCACGAGCAGTACTTC.

The chain couples TRBV7-9 to TRBJ1-1, with no clear D. Germline CDR1 is SEHNR and CDR2 is FQNEAQ (reference sequence). CDR3 length equals 14 residues. The V end lost 0 bases, the J end lost 1 base, and 6 bases lay between the germline ends. The DNA for the CDR3 is TGTGCCAGCAGCTTAGCGGACGAGAACACTGAAGCTTTCTTT. Its protein product is CASSLADENTEAFF.